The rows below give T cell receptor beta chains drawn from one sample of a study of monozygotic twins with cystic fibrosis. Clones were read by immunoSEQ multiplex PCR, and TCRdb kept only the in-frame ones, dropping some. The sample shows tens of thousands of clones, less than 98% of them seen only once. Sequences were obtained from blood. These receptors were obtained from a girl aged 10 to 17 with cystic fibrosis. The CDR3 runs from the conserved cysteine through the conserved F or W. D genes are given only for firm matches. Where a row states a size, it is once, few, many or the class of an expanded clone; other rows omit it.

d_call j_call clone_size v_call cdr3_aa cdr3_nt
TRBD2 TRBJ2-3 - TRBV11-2 CASSLVGVREGIGTQYF TGTGCCAGCAGCTTAGTAGGTGTGCGGGAGGGGATCGGTACGCAGTATTTT
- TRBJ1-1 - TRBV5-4 CASSLPGVGRTEAFF TGTGCCAGCAGCTTGCCGGGAGTGGGGCGCACTGAAGCTTTCTTT
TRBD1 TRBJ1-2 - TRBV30 CAWFNRGRHGYTF TGTGCCTGGTTTAACAGGGGGAGGCATGGCTACACCTTC
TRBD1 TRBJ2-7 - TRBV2 CASRVSRHRGLGDEQYF TGTGCCAGCAGGGTTTCACGGCACAGGGGTCTAGGGGACGAGCAGTACTTC
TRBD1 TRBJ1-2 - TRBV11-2 CASSHIGTGGTGYTF TGTGCCAGCAGCCACATTGGGACAGGGGGCACCGGCTACACCTTC
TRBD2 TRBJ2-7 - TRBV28 CASSSPGGAGVSYEQYF TGTGCCAGCAGTTCACCCGGAGGAGCGGGAGTGTCCTACGAGCAGTACTTC
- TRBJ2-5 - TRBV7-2 CASSPFIQGETQYF TGTGCCAGCAGCCCGTTCATACAGGGAGAGACCCAGTACTTC
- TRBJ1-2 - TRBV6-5 CASSPSATYGYTF TGTGCCAGCAGCCCCAGCGCCACCTATGGCTACACCTTC
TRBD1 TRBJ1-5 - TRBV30 CAWSTGGRNQPQHF TGTGCCTGGAGTACAGGGGGCCGTAATCAGCCCCAGCATTTT
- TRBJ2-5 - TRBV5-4 CASSFFSSSRETQYF TGTGCCAGCAGCTTCTTTTCTTCAAGTCGGGAGACCCAGTACTTC
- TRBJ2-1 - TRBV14 CASSQDSFRRGGNEQFF TGTGCCAGCAGCCAAGATTCATTCCGAAGGGGAGGTAATGAGCAGTTCTTC
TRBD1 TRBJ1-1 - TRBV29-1 CSGGQGWGTEAFF TGCAGCGGAGGACAGGGATGGGGCACTGAAGCTTTCTTT
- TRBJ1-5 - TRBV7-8 CASSPGQPHSNQPQHF TGTGCCAGCAGCCCAGGACAGCCTCATAGCAATCAGCCCCAGCATTTT
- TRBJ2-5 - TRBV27 CASTPVGGPQETQYF TGTGCCAGCACCCCCGTGGGGGGTCCCCAAGAGACCCAGTACTTC
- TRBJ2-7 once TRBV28 CASSFGSGVGYEQYF TGTGCCAGCAGTTTTGGAAGCGGAGTGGGATACGAGCAGTACTTC
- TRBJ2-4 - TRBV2 CATRDGENIQYF TGTGCCACCCGGGACGGGGAAAACATTCAGTACTTC